This T cell receptor beta chain was identified during a study of shared clonotypes between healthy human individuals. Study-wide results and caveats: Naive subsets, compared against memory subsets, generally had larger estimated richness values. There were few donors, and this limited the genetic and exposure-history diversity represented. Shared clonotypes across all four donors exceeded non-shared ones in generation probability. How much donors shared clonotypes was expected to be affected by sequencing depth.

Method: immunoSEQ multiplex PCR; TCRdb's copy keeps in-frame clones and lacks some. The repertoire includes about 2 million clones, approximately 95% of them detected once, and more than 0.1% sits in the top ten. This clone was picked up one time. Its antigen remains unidentified. This CDR3 is 19 amino acids long. V was pared by 0 bases and J by 2 bases, with 13 bases of the junction left unmatched. CDR1 and CDR2 from the germline V gene are PRHDT and FYEKMQ (reference sequence). Sequencing input: naive CD4+ T cells sorted from blood. Specified subset: CD45RA+ positively selected. The chain joins TRBV13 to TRBJ2-7; 10 bases agree with TRBD2. The clonotype originates from a man aged 18 to 30 in good health. CDR3 DNA sequence: TGTGCCAGCAGCTTAGGCCTTTGGCTAGCGGGGGCCGACACCTACGAGCAGTACTTC. Amino acid sequence: CASSLGLWLAGADTYEQYF.